The following is a T cell receptor (beta chain) sequence with its context. The data are from a study of radiotherapy plus CTLA-4 blockade in lung cancer. Produced via immunoSEQ multiplex PCR; TCRdb's table is partial and in-frame only. The table shows about 110,000 clones, with more than 75% occurring only once. V was clipped by 7 bases and J by 1 base; unmatched bases: 1. The CDR3 spans 14 residues. CDR1 is LNHDA and CDR2 is SQIVND in the germline V gene (reference sequence). The receptor was derived from a human donor with non-small cell lung cancer that progressed on radiotherapy plus ipilimumab. Some clones in this sample may be carry-over from other donors' samples. The input for sequencing was peripheral blood, taken from a patient treated with radiotherapy plus ipilimumab. The chain has TRBV19 and TRBJ2-2; TRBD1 aligns across 9 bases. CDR3 region: CASKGQGNTGELFF. The CDR3 DNA reads TGTGCCAGTAAGGGACAGGGGAACACCGGGGAGCTGTTTTTT.